This is a list of T cell receptor beta chains from one sample in a study of human thymus T cells. The assay was immunoSEQ multiplex PCR, and TCRdb's table has in-frame clones only and misses some. The table lists tens of thousands of clones, 90% to 95% of them singletons, with 0.034% in the top ten. Sequencing used thymus tissue. Receptor source: a girl in the first two years of life with a congenital heart defect but otherwise immunologically healthy. The CDR3 runs from the conserved cysteine through the conserved F or W. The order of the fields is J gene, clone size, V gene, D gene, CDR3 DNA, CDR3 protein. The D gene is left open where the match is weak. Clone size, where shown, is once, few, many, or a class for clones that have expanded.

>TRBJ2-7|.|TRBV19|.
TGTGCCAGTAGGTCCCACGCCGGAAGATTCTCCTACGAGCAGTACTTC
CASRSHAGRFSYEQYF
>TRBJ1-1|.|TRBV6-1|.
TGTGCCAGCACTAAAATTTCTGAAGCTTTCTTT
CASTKISEAFF
>TRBJ1-3|.|TRBV7-2|.
TGTGCCAGCAGCTTAGTCAGGGGAAGACAGATATTCTCTGGAAACACCATATATTTT
CASSLVRGRQIFSGNTIYF
>TRBJ2-1|.|TRBV19|.
TGTGCCAGTAGTATAGGGGCCAAACGGGAGGAGCAGTTCTTC
CASSIGAKREEQFF
>TRBJ2-7|.|TRBV25-1|.
TGTGCCAGCAGTGAATTACTCGGGACTCACTACGAGCAGTACTTC
CASSELLGTHYEQYF
>TRBJ2-3|.|TRBV29-1|TRBD2
TGCAGCGTTTCTAGCGGCCTCACAGATACGCAGTATTTT
CSVSSGLTDTQYF
>TRBJ2-1|.|TRBV5-1|.
TGCGCCAGCAGGGGAAAGAATGAGCAGTTCTTC
CASRGKNEQFF
>TRBJ2-1|.|TRBV7-9|.
TGTGCCAGCAGCTCAAAGGGGGTTGGCCTAAAACCTCGGTACAATGAGCAGTTCTTC
CASSSKGVGLKPRYNEQFF
>TRBJ2-1|.|TRBV27|.
TGTGCCAGCAGTCTTGACGGGCCATCCTACAATGAGCAGTTCTTC
CASSLDGPSYNEQFF
>TRBJ2-1|.|TRBV7-6|.
TGTGCCAGCAGCAACAAAGCCTCGGATGAGCAGTTCTTC
CASSNKASDEQFF
>TRBJ1-1|once|TRBV27|.
TGTGCCAGCAGTTTATCTCACCGCCCACCAGAATCGGACACTGAAGCTTTCTTT
CASSLSHRPPESDTEAFF